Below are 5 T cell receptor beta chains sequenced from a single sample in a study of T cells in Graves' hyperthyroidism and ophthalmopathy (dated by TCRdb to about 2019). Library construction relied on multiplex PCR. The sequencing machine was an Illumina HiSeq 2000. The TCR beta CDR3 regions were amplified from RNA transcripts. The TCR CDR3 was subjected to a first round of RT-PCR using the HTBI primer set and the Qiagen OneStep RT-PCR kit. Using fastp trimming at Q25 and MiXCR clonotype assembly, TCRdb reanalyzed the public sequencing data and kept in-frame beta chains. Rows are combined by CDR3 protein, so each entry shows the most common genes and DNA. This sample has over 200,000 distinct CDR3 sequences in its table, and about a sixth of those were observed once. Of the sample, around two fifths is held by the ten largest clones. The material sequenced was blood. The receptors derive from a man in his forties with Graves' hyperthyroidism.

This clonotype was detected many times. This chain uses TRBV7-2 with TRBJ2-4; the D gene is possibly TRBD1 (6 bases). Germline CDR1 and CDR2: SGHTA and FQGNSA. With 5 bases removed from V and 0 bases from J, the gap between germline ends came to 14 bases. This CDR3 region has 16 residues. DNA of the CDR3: TGTGCCAGCAGCCAGGGGACGGGGCTAGCCAAAAACATTCAGTACTTC. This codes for CASSQGTGLAKNIQYF.

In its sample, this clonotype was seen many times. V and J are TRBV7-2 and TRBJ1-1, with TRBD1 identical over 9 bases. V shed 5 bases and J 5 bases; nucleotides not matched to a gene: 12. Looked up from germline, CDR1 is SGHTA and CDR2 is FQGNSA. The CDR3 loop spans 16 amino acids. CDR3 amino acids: CASSPRDREWITEAFF. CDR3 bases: TGTGCCAGCAGCCCGCGGGACAGGGAATGGATTACTGAAGCTTTCTTT. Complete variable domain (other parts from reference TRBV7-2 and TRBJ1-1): GAGVSQSPSNKVTEKGKDVELRCDPISGHTALYWYRQSLGQGLEFLIYFQGNSAPDKSGLPSDRFSAERTGGSVSTLTIQRTQQEDSAVYLCASSPRDREWITEAFFGQGTRLTVV.

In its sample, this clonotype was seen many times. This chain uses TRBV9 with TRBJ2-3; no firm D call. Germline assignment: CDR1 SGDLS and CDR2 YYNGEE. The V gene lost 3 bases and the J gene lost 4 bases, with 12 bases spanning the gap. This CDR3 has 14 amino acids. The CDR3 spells CASSAALGADTQYF. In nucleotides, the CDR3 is TGTGCCAGCAGCGCTGCCTTGGGCGCAGATACGCAGTATTTT.

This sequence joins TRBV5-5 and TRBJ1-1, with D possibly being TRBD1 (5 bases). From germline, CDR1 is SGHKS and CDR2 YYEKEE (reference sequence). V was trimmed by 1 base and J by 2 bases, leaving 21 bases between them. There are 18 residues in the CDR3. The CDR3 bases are TGTGCCAGCAGCTTGCGCCAAGGGGACGTTATAATAAACACTGAAGCTTTCTTT. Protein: CASSLRQGDVIINTEAFF.

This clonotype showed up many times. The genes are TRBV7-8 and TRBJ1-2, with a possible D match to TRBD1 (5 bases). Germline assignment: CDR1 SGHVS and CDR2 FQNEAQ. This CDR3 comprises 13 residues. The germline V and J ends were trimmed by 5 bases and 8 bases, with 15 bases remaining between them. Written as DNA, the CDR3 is TGTGCCAGCAGCGGCGGGGGGTATGGGGGCTACACCTTC. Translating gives CASSGGGYGGYTF.